The clone carrying this T cell receptor (beta chain) was picked up many times. Its cognate antigen is unknown. It was UMI-labeled 5' RACE by which the TCR beta libraries were made. TCRdb passed the 5' RACE reads through MiXCR, listing each CDR3 protein once. The repertoire has over 7,000 distinct CDR3 sequences, 3.5% to 4.5% of them found once; the top ten carry about 35%. This entry belongs to a study of human CD8 memory T cell subsets. Notes on the study in general: A similarly high level of diversity characterized stem-like memory and precursor exhausted T cells, unlike effector memory cells.

From healthy donors, buffy coats were the source of the PBMC. The receptor was derived from a human donor in good health. The sequencing input was CD8+ T cells from PBMCs.

The DNA of the CDR3 is TGCAGTGCTAGATTCAGGGAAAGCGCCTACGAGCAGTACTTC. Translation gives CSARFRESAYEQYF. The chain has TRBV20-1 and TRBJ2-7, with D possibly matching TRBD1 (5 bases). This CDR3 spans 14 amino acids. V was clipped by 2 bases and J by 2 bases, with 13 bases between them. Per the germline V gene, CDR1 is DFQATT and CDR2 is SNEGSKA (reference sequence).